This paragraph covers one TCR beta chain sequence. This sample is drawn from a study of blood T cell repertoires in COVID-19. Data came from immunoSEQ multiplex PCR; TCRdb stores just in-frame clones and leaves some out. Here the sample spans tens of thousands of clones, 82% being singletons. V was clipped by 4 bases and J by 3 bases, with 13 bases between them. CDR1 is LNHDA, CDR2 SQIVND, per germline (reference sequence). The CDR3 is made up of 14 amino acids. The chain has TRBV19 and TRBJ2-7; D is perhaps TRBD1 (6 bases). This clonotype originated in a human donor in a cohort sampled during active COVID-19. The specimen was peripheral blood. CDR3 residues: CASSRAGDGYEQYF. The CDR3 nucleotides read TGTGCCAGTAGTAGGGCAGGGGATGGCTACGAGCAGTACTTC.